This T cell receptor (beta chain) was sequenced during a study of OX40 agonist ivuxolimab in advanced cancers. The table came from immunoSEQ multiplex PCR; TCRdb's copy has only in-frame clones and leaves some out. Seen here are tens of thousands of clones, about 89% observed once, and the top ten hold about 4%. Cycle 7 day 1, cycle 4 day 1, and baseline were the timepoints at which blood was sampled. This clone was seen a few times. Specimen: CD4+ or CD8+ T cells sorted from blood, collected in a trial of the OX40 agonist ivuxolimab. The TCR sequence derives from an adult with an advanced solid tumor such as melanoma, head and neck, liver or kidney cancer.

This chain's CDR3 is CALMTGGARNPHPNYGYTF. The CDR3 coding sequence is TGTGCCTTGATGACAGGGGGCGCGCGGAACCCACACCCCAACTATGGCTACACCTTC. The J gene is TRBJ1-2, the V gene TRBV30; 10 bases fit TRBD1. The CDR3 is made up of 19 amino acids. Germline V lookup: CDR1 GTSNPN, CDR2 SVGIG (reference sequence). Unmatched junction bases numbered 22, after V lost 7 bases and J lost 2 bases.